This TCR beta chain was captured by sequencing in a study of T-cell memory formation after mild COVID-19. One entry per CDR3 protein, called by TCRdb with MiXCR from the 5' RACE reads. The sample contains around 300,000 distinct CDR3 sequences, approximately 14% of which appear only once. The junction had 4 bases not matched to a gene; V was cut back by 4 bases and J by 5 bases. CDR3 length: 13 residues. Germline loops: CDR1 MNHEY, CDR2 SVGEGT. The table lists this clonotype with a few counts. The rearrangement uses TRBV6-2 or TRBV6-3 and TRBJ2-7; 8 nucleotides line up with TRBD1. The sample was PBMCs or a T cell subset sorted from them (not recorded which). This receptor was taken from a man in his late teens or twenties who had mild COVID-19 (a few samples of this study predate the infection). Cell type and time point are not known. DNA of the CDR3: TGTGCCAGCAGTTCCCTGGACAGGGACGAGCAGTACGTC. It translates to CASSSLDRDEQYV.